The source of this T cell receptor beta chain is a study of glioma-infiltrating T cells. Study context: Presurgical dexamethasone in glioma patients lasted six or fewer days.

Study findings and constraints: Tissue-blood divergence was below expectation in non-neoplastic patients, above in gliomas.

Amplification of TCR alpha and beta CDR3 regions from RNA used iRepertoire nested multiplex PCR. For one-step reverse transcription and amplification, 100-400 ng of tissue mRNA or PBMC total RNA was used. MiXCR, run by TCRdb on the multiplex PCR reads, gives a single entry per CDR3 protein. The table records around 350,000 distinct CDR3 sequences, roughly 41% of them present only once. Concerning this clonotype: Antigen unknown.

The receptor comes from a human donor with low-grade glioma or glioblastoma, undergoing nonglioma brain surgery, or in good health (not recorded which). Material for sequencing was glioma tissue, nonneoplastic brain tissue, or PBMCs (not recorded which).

The DNA for the CDR3 is TGCAGTGCTAGATCGGGCTACGAGCAGTTCTTC. Translated, it gives CSARSGYEQFF. The rearrangement uses TRBV20-1 and TRBJ2-1; no clear D. Trimming stripped 2 bases from V and 10 bases from J, with 9 bases between. The CDR3 extends over 11 amino acids. The germline gives CDR1 DFQATT, CDR2 SNEGSKA (reference sequence).